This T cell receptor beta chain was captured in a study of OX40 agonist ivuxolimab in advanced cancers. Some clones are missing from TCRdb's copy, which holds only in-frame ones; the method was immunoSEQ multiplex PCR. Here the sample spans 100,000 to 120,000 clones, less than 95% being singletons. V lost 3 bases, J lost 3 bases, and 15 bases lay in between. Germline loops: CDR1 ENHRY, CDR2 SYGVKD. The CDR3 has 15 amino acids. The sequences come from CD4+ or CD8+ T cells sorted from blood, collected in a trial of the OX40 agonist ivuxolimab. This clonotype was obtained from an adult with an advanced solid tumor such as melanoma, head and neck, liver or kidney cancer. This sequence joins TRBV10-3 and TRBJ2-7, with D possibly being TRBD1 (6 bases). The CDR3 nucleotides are TGTGCCATCAGTGAAAAAACGACAGGAAACTACGAGCAGTACTTC. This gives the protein CAISEKTTGNYEQYF.